This entry describes one T cell receptor beta chain. No antigen is known for it. The data derive from a study of metastatic and nonmetastatic thyroid tumors. Regarding the study as a whole: Reportedly, malignant thyroid tumors had significantly higher TCR beta diversity than benign nodules, in blood and tumor.

As processed by the authors: A papillary thyroid cancer distant-metastasis classifier was built from CDR3 differences across clinicopathological groups. TCRdb re-called the PCR reads through MiXCR. The V and J calls and clone size are TCRdb's, not the authors'. The sample shows about 23,000 clones, about a fifth of them seen only once. Treatment of any kind had been given to no patient before thyroid surgery. Germline assignment: CDR1 WNHNN and CDR2 SYGVQD (reference sequence). The CDR3 is 14 amino acids. Deletions cut 2 bases from V and 9 bases from J, with 14 bases between. The sample taken for sequencing was blood. This clonotype originated in a female donor with papillary thyroid cancer or a benign thyroid nodule (not recorded which). Some clones in this sample may be carry-over from other donors' samples. This chain uses TRBV10-1 with TRBJ2-1; tentatively, D is TRBD1 or TRBD2 (5 bases each). The CDR3 DNA sequence: TGCGCCAGCAGTGAGGGGGGAGCGCCCCGTGAGCAGTTCTTC. Residues: CASSEGGAPREQFF.